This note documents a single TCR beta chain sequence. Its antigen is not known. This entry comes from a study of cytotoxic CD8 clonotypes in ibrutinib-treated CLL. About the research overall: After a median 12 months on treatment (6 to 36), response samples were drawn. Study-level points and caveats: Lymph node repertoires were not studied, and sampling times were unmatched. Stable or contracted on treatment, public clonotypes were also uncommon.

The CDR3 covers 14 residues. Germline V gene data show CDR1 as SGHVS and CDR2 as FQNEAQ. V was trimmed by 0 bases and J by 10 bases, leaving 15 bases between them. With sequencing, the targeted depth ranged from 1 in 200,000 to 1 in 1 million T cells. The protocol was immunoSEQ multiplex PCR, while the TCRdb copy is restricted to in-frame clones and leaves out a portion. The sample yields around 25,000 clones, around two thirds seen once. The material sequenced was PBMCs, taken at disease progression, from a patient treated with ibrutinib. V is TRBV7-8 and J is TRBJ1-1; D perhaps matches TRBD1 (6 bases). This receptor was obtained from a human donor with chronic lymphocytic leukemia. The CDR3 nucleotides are TGTGCCAGCAGCTTAGCCGGGGGCGCGTCCGCAGCTTTCTTT. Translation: CASSLAGGASAAFF.